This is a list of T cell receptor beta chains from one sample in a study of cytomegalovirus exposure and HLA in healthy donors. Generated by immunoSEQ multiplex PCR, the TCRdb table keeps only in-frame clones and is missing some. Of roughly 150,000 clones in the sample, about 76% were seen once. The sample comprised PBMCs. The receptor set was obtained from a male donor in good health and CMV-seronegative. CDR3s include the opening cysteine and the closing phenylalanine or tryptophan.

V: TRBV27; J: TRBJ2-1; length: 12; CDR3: CASSHRGSEQFF
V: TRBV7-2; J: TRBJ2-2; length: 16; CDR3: CASSPRVGVYTGELFF
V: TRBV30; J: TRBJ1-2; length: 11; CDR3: CAWTGVGGYTF
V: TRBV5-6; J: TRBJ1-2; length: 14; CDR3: CASSLGQGSYGYTF
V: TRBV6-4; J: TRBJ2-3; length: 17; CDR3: CASSDGTSGSMTDTQYF
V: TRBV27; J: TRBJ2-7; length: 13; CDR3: CASSWVRGYEQYF
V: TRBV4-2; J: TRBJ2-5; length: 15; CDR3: CASSQGLATQETQYF
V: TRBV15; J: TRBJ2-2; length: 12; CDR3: CATSRGAGELFF
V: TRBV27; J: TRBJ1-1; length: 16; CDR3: CASSSLGQALNTEAFF
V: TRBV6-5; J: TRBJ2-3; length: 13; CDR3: CASSYSSTDTQYF
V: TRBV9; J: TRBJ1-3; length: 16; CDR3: CASSPGQPYGRNTIYF
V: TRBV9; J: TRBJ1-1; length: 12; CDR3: CASSVDSAEAFF
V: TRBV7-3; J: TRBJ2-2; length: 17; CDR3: CASSLNGGGRSTGELFF
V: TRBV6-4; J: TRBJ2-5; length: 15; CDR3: CASSDTSGGPETQYF
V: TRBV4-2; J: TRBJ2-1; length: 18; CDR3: CASSQVLAGASSYNEQFF
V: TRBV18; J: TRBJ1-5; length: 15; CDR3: CASSRGTGNNQPQHF
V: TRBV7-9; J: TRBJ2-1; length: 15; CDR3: CASSPGTSAHNEQFF
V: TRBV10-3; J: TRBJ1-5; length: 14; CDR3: CATAGGGRTQPQHF
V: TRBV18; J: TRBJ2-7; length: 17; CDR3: CASSPPFSGTGPYEQYF
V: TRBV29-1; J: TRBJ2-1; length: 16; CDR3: CSLGGIAGYTYNEQFF
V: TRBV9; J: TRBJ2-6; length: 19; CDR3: CASSIRKQGAGPGANVLTF
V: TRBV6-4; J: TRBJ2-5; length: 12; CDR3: CARWPLWRTQYF
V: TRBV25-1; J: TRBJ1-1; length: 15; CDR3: CAMCALGQSNTEAFF
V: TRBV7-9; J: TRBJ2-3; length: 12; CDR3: CASSWGPDTQYF
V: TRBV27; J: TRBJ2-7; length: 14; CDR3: CASSLSGTGGLQYF
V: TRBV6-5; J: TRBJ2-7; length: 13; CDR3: CASSYRDSYEQYF
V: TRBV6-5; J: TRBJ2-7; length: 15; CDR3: CASSYGLAGGHEQYF
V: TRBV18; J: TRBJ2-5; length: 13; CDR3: CASSSGLQETQYF
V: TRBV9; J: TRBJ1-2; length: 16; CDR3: CASSVDKGGNYYGYTF